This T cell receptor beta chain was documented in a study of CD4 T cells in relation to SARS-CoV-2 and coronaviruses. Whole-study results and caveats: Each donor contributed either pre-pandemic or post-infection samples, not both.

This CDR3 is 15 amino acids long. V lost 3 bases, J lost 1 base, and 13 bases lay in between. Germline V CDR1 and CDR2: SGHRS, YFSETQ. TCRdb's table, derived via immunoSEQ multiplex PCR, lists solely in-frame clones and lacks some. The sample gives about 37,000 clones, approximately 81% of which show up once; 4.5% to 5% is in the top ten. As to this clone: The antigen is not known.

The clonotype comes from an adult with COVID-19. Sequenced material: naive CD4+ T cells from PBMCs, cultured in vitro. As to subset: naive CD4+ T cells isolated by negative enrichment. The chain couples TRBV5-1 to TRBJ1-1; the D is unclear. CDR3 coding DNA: TGCGCCAGCAGCTCGGTGGGCCTTGGGAACACTGAAGCTTTCTTT. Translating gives CASSSVGLGNTEAFF.